A selection of T cell receptor beta chains follows, all from one sample in a study of T cell responses to AZD1222 COVID-19 vaccine. TCRdb's copy holds only in-frame clones and misses some; the assay was immunoSEQ multiplex PCR. Seen here are 130,000 or so clones, about 89% observed once, and the top ten hold more than 4.5%. Sequences were derived from peripheral blood, sampled on day 0 of AZD1222 vaccination. Receptors were obtained from an adult in good health. Each CDR3 is given with its conserved first and last residue. A D gene is named only where the DNA matches it firmly. Clone size, where shown, is once, few, many, or a class for clones that have expanded.

>-|TRBV11-1|TRBD1|TRBJ1-1
TGTGCCAGCAGCTTAGCTACGAGGGGGCGCCGGGGTACTGAAGCTTTCTTT
CASSLATRGRRGTEAFF
>-|TRBV14|-|TRBJ1-3
TGTGCCAGCAGTCTAGCGACCTCTGGAAACACCATATATTTT
CASSLATSGNTIYF
>-|TRBV20-1|-|TRBJ2-1
TGCAGTGCTAGGCGACAGAGTGAGCAGTTCTTC
CSARRQSEQFF
>few|TRBV2|-|TRBJ1-4
TGTGCCAGCGGGACCTCTGGGGAGGAACTGTTTTTT
CASGTSGEELFF
>-|TRBV30|-|TRBJ2-5
TGTGCCTGGGGGGGGCTCCTGGCGGAGACCCAGTACTTC
CAWGGLLAETQYF
>-|TRBV15|TRBD1|TRBJ1-5
TGTGCCACCGCAGGGAGTAGACAGGGGGGGATTTTGAATCAGCCCCAGCATTTT
CATAGSRQGGILNQPQHF
>few|TRBV11-2|TRBD1|TRBJ1-1
TGTGCCAGCAGCTTAGAGGGGTGGTGGGACAGGGGCGAAAGAAACACTGAAGCTTTCTTT
CASSLEGWWDRGERNTEAFF
>-|TRBV7-9|TRBD2|TRBJ2-7
TGTGCCAGCAGCTTGAGGGAGGGGCTAGCGCCCTCCTACGAGCAGTACTTC
CASSLREGLAPSYEQYF
>once|TRBV5-1|-|TRBJ2-1
TGCGCCAGCAGCTTGGCCGGAGGAGGATTAGGCAATGAGCAGTTCTTC
CASSLAGGGLGNEQFF
>-|TRBV28|TRBD1|TRBJ1-5
TGTGCCAGCAATCCCGGGGGGACAGGGTTCTCTCAGCCCCAGCATTTT
CASNPGGTGFSQPQHF
>-|TRBV5-1|TRBD2|TRBJ2-7
TGCGCCAGCAGCTCCAACCCGGGACTAGGAATTCACGAGCAGTACTTC
CASSSNPGLGIHEQYF
>-|TRBV28|-|TRBJ2-7
TGTGCCAGCAGTTTGGGCGAGCAGTACTTC
CASSLGEQYF
>-|TRBV6-5|TRBD1|TRBJ1-2
TGTGCCAGCAGCTCCGGGACAGGGGGTACCTATGGCTACACCTTC
CASSSGTGGTYGYTF
>-|TRBV7-9|-|TRBJ1-2
TGTGCCAGCAGCTTAGAGGCAGGGCAGGGTGGCTACACCTTC
CASSLEAGQGGYTF
>-|TRBV25-1|TRBD1|TRBJ2-5
TGTGCCAGCAGAGGGGGCTCAGAGACCCAGTACTTC
CASRGGSETQYF
>once|TRBV6-1|-|TRBJ1-5
TGTGCCAGCAGTGAGGTTAAGGGGTGGCAGCCCCAGCATTTT
CASSEVKGWQPQHF
>-|TRBV5-1|-|TRBJ2-1
TGCGCCAGCAGCTCGTGGGGGGATGGTTATGGTGAGCAGTTCTTC
CASSSWGDGYGEQFF
>-|TRBV28|-|TRBJ2-7
TGTGCCAGCAGATCCCACCGCCTTGGACTACCCGACTACGAGCAGTACTTC
CASRSHRLGLPDYEQYF
>few|TRBV19|-|TRBJ2-1
TGTGCCAGTGGTCGGGGGTATGAGCAGTTCTTC
CASGRGYEQFF
>-|TRBV29-1|-|TRBJ1-4
TGCAGCGTTGCAGGGGAGGCTGAAAAACTGTTTTTT
CSVAGEAEKLFF
>-|TRBV27|-|TRBJ1-4
TGTGCCAGCAGTTTCTATGTTAGGGTCTGGGGCGAGGATGAAAAACTGTTTTTT
CASSFYVRVWGEDEKLFF
>-|TRBV2|TRBD2|TRBJ2-1
TGTGCCATCGAAGGGGTAGCGGGATTCTACAATGAGCAGTTCTTC
CAIEGVAGFYNEQFF
>once|TRBV6-1|-|TRBJ1-3
TGTGCCAGCAGTGAAGCCTCAGACTCTGGAAACACCATATATTTT
CASSEASDSGNTIYF
>once|TRBV11-3|TRBD1|TRBJ2-2
TGTGCCACGAACCCCGGGACAGGGGGGAACACCGGGGAGCTGTTTTTT
CATNPGTGGNTGELFF
>few|TRBV27|-|TRBJ2-7
TGTGCCAGCAGTTTCGGAGATCCTCGAGAGCAGTACTTC
CASSFGDPREQYF
>-|TRBV6-5|-|TRBJ1-2
TGTGCCAGCAGTCCCGGGGACGGGACCTATGGCTACACCTTC
CASSPGDGTYGYTF
>-|TRBV5-1|TRBD2|TRBJ2-3
TGCGCCAGCAGCTTCCCCGGACTAGCGGGGTACACAGATACGCAGTATTTT
CASSFPGLAGYTDTQYF
>-|TRBV24-1|TRBD1|TRBJ2-5
TGTGCCACCAGTGATCCGGACGGGACAGGGAGGGAGACCCAGTACTTC
CATSDPDGTGRETQYF
>-|TRBV18|-|TRBJ1-1
TGTGCCAGCTCACCACCTCAACCAACTGAAGCTTTCTTT
CASSPPQPTEAFF
>-|TRBV30|-|TRBJ1-2
TGTGCCTGGAACCGCGCAGGGGACTACTATGGCTACACCTTC
CAWNRAGDYYGYTF
>-|TRBV21-1|-|TRBJ1-5
TGTGCCAGCAGTCGGCCGCCCCAGCATTTT
CASSRPPQHF
>-|TRBV5-1|-|TRBJ1-3
TGCGCCAGCAGCCAACCTGAGTCTGGAAACACCATATATTTT
CASSQPESGNTIYF
>-|TRBV18|-|TRBJ1-1
TGTGCCAGCTCACTCACACGTAGGACCGTGGGGTACACTGAAGCTTTCTTT
CASSLTRRTVGYTEAFF
>-|TRBV9|-|TRBJ2-4
TGTGCCAGCAGCCCTCGGGAAGCCAAAAACATTCAGTACTTC
CASSPREAKNIQYF
>once|TRBV5-1|TRBD1|TRBJ2-1
TGCGCCAGCAGCTTTGGGACAGGGTCCCATGAGCAGTTCTTC
CASSFGTGSHEQFF
>-|TRBV6-5|-|TRBJ2-7
TGTGCCAGCAGCCGGGGGCCCACCTACGAGCAGTACTTC
CASSRGPTYEQYF
>-|TRBV5-1|-|TRBJ2-1
TGCGCCAGCAGCCGCTCTTTGGGCAATGAGCAGTTCTTC
CASSRSLGNEQFF
>-|TRBV7-9|-|TRBJ1-4
TGTGCCAGCAGCTTCCTAAGGGGTGAACTGTTTTTT
CASSFLRGELFF
>few|TRBV7-9|-|TRBJ2-5
TGTGCCAGCAGCTTTATTTACAGGCACCAACTCCAAGAGACCCAGTACTTC
CASSFIYRHQLQETQYF
>-|TRBV12-3/TRBV12-4|-|TRBJ1-2
TGTGCCAGCAGTTTCTCTGGATATGGCTACACCTTC
CASSFSGYGYTF
>-|TRBV18|-|TRBJ2-1
TGTGCCAGCTCACGGCCTGAACAGAACAATGAGCAGTTCTTC
CASSRPEQNNEQFF
>-|TRBV5-1|TRBD2|TRBJ2-1
TGCGCCAGCAGCTACATAGCGGGAGGGCCTTCCAATGAGCAGTTCTTC
CASSYIAGGPSNEQFF